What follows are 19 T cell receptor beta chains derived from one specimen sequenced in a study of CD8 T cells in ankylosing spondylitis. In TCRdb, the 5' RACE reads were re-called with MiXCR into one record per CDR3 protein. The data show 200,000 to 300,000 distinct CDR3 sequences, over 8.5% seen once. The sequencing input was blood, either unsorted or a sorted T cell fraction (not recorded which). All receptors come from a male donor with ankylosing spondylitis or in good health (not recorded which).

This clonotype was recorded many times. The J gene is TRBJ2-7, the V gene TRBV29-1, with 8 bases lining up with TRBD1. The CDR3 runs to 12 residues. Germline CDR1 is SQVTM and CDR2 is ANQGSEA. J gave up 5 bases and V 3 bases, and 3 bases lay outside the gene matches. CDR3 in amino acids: CSVERTGNEQYF. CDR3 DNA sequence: TGCAGCGTTGAGAGGACAGGGAACGAGCAGTACTTC.

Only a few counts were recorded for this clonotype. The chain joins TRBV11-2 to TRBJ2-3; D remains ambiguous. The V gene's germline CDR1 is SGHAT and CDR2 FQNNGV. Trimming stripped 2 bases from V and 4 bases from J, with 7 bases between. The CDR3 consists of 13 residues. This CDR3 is CASSLRRSDTQYF. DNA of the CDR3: TGTGCCAGCAGCTTACGGCGGTCAGATACGCAGTATTTT.

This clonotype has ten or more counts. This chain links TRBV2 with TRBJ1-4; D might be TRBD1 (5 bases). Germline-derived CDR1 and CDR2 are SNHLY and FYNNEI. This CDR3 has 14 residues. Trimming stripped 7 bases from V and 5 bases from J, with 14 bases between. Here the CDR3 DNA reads TGTGCCAGCAACCCGGGACGGCGAAATGAAAAACTGTTTTTT. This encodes CASNPGRRNEKLFF. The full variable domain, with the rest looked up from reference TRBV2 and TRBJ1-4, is EPEVTQTPSHQVTQMGQEVILRCVPISNHLYFYWYRQILGQKVEFLVSFYNNEISEKSEIFDDQFSVERPDGSNFTLKIRSTKLEDSAMYFCASNPGRRNEKLFFGSGTQLSVL.

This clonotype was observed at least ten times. This chain's CDR3 is CASGPSRVYGSYEQYF. The CDR3 nucleotides read TGTGCCAGCGGCCCGAGTAGGGTTTACGGGAGCTACGAGCAGTACTTC. The rearrangement uses TRBV28 and TRBJ2-7, with D tentatively TRBD2 (6 bases). The germline gives CDR1 MDHEN, CDR2 SYDVKM. V lost 8 bases and J 3 bases, leaving 23 bases between the germline ends. This CDR3 region has 16 residues.

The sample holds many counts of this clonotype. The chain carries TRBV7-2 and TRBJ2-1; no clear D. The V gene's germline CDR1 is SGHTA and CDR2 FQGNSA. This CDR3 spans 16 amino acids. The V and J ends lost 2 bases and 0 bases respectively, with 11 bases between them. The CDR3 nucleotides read TGTGCCAGCAGCTTAAGCGTTATTAGCTCCTACAATGAGCAGTTCTTC. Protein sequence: CASSLSVISSYNEQFF.

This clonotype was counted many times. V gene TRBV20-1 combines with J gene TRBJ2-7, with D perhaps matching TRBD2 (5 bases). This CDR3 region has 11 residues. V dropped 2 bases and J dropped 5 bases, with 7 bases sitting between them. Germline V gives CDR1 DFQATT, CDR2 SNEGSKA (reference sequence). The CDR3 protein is CSARPGNEQYF. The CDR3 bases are TGCAGTGCTAGACCGGGGAACGAGCAGTACTTC.

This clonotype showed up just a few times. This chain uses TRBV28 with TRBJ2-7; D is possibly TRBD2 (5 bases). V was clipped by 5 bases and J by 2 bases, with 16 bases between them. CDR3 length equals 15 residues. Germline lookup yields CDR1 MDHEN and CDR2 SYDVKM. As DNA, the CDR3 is TGTGCCAGCAGTCCCACGGGGTCCATGGCCTACGAGCAGTACTTC. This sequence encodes CASSPTGSMAYEQYF.

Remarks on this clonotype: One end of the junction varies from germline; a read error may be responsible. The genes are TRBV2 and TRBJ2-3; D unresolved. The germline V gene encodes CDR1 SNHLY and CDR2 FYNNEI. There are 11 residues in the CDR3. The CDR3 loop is CVSSNTDTQYF. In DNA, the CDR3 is TGTGTCAGCAGCAACACAGATACGCAGTATTTT.

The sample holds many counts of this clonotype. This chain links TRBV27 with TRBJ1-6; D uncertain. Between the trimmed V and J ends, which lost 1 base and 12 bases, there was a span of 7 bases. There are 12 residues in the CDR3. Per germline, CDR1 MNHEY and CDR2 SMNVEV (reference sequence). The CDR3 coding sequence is TGTGCCAGCAGTTTATTGGGCGGACCCCTCCACTTT. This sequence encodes CASSLLGGPLHF.

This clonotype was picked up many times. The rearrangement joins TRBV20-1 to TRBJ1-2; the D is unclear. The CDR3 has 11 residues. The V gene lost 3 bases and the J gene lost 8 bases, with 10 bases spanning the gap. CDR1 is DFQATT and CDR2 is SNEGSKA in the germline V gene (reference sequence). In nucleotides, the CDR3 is TGCAGTGCTAGTCGGCACCGCGGCTACACCTTC. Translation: CSASRHRGYTF.

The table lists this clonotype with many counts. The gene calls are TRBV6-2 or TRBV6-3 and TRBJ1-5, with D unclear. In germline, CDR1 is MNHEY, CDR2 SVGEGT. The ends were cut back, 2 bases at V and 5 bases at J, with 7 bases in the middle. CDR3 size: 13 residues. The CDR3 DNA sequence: TGTGCCAGCAGTTACGCGGAACATCAGCCCCAGCATTTT. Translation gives CASSYAEHQPQHF.

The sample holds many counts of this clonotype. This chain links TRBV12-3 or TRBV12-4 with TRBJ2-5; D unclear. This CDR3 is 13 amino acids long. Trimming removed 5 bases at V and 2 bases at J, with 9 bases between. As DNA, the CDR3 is TGTGCCAGCAGTCTCTGGGGACAAGAGACCCAGTACTTC. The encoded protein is CASSLWGQETQYF.

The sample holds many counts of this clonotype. CDR3 DNA: TGTGCCACCGGCGGGGGGATCTCCTACGAGCAGTACTTC. Residues: CATGGGISYEQYF. V gene TRBV6-6 combines with J gene TRBJ2-7; 8 bases are shared with TRBD2. Germline CDR1 is MNHNY and CDR2 is SVGAGI (reference sequence). There are 13 residues in the CDR3. V shed 10 bases, J shed 0 bases, and the junction held 5 bases outside the gene matches.

CDR3 sequence reads: CASGLPGELFF. Written as DNA, the CDR3 is TGTGCCAGCGGACTTCCCGGGGAGCTGTTTTTT. The gene calls are TRBV7-3 and TRBJ2-2; possibly TRBD2 for D (5 bases). Trimming took off 8 bases at V and 6 bases at J, with 7 bases between the two ends. Germline assignment: CDR1 SGHTA and CDR2 FQGTGA. This CDR3 spans 11 amino acids.

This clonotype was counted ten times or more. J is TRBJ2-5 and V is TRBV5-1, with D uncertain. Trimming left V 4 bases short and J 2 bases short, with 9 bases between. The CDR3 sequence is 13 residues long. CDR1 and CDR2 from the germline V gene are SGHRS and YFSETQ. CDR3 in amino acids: CASSRTLQETQYF. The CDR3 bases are TGCGCCAGCAGCCGGACGCTGCAAGAGACCCAGTACTTC. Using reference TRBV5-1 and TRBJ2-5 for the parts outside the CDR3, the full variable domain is KAGVTQTPRYLIKTRGQQVTLSCSPISGHRSVSWYQQTPGQGLQFLFEYFSETQRNKGNFPGRFSGRQFSNSRSEMNVSTLELGDSALYLCASSRTLQETQYFGPGTRLLVL.

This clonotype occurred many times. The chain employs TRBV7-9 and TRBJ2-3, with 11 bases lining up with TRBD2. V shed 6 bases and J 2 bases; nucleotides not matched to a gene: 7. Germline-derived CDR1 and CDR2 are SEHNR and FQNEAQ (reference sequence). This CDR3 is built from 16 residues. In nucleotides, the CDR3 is TGTGCCAGCAGTTTGACTAGCGGGATATACACAGATACGCAGTATTTT. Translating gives CASSLTSGIYTDTQYF.

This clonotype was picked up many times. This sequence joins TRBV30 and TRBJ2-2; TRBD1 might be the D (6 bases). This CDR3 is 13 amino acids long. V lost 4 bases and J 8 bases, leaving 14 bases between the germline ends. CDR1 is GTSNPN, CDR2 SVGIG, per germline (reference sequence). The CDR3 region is CAWNPTGHGELFF. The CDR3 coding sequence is TGTGCCTGGAACCCGACGGGACATGGGGAGCTGTTTTTT.

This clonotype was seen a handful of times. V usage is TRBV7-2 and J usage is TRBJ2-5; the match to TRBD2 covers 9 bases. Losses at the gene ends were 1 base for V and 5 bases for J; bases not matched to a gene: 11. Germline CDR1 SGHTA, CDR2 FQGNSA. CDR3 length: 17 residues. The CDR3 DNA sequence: TGTGCCAGCAGCTTAGGGTTGTTGCGGGGGGGCCAGGAGACCCAGTACTTC. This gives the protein CASSLGLLRGGQETQYF.

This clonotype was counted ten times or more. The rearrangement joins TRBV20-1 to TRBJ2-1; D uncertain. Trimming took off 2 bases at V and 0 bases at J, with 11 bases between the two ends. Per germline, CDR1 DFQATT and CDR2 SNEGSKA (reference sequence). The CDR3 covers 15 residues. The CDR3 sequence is CSARIGVLSYNEQFF. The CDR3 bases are TGCAGTGCTAGAATTGGGGTGCTCTCCTACAATGAGCAGTTCTTC.